This T cell receptor (beta chain) appears in the sequencing data of a study of PD-1 blockade in mismatch repair-deficient tumors. The CDR3 has 13 amino acids. Germline-derived CDR1 and CDR2 are SGHNT and YYREEE (reference sequence). Trimming pared 4 bases from V and 6 bases from J, leaving 14 bases between. Sequencing used immunoSEQ multiplex PCR; TCRdb keeps in-frame clones, though not all of them. This table holds under 25,000 clones, approximately 85% found once. PCR or immunohistochemistry showed mismatch repair deficiency in every enrolled patient. This clonotype was obtained from an adult with mismatch repair-deficient cancer. V and J are TRBV5-4 and TRBJ2-7, with TRBD1 as a possible D gene (7 bases). This specimen consisted of peripheral blood, obtained 2 weeks after starting pembrolizumab. The CDR3 region has the DNA TGTGCCAGCAGCCGCCGACAGGGAGGCGAGCAGTACTTC. Encoded protein: CASSRRQGGEQYF.